This T cell receptor beta chain was captured by sequencing in a study of human T cells and chemical hapten exposure. Unseparated into fractions, whole blood served as the source from which total RNA was extracted. TCRdb reprocessed the 5' RACE reads via MiXCR and lists one record per CDR3 protein. The sample holds more than 60,000 distinct CDR3 sequences, approximately 15% seen once. The V end was cut by 6 bases, the J end by 4 bases, with 9 bases between. The germline V gene has CDR1 MGHDK and CDR2 SYGVNS. The length of the CDR3 is 12 residues. The chain is built from TRBV25-1 and TRBJ1-1; D ambiguous. This TCR came from a female donor in good health. The CDR3 sequence: CASRDGPTEAFF. CDR3 in DNA: TGTGCCAGCAGGGACGGCCCCACTGAAGCTTTCTTT.